The present T cell receptor (beta chain) was sequenced within a study of blood T cell repertoires in COVID-19. TCRdb keeps only in-frame clones here, not all; method: immunoSEQ multiplex PCR. The data show under 200,000 clones, 88% seen once. CDR1 is SEHNR and CDR2 is FQNEAQ in the germline V gene (reference sequence). This CDR3 is 16 amino acids long. The V end was cut by 3 bases, the J end by 4 bases, with 17 bases between. The source of this sequence is a man aged 50 to 60 who had recovered from COVID-19. This sequence joins TRBV7-9 and TRBJ2-3, with a tentative D call TRBD2 (5 bases). Sequenced input: peripheral blood. The CDR3 region is CASSLRHPRSADTQYF. The CDR3 DNA follows: TGTGCCAGCAGCTTGAGGCACCCACGTAGCGCAGATACGCAGTATTTT.